Listed below are T cell receptor beta chains from one sample, sequenced in a study of blood T cell repertoires in COVID-19. Clones were read by immunoSEQ multiplex PCR, and TCRdb kept only the in-frame ones, dropping some. Here the sample spans fewer than 350,000 clones, approximately 83% being singletons. Material: peripheral blood. These TCRs come from a woman in her 30s who had recovered from COVID-19. The conserved cysteine and the conserved F or W are not part of the CDR3 here. Each record gives: V gene, clone size, CDR3 protein. Clone size is not always given. Where it is, it says once, few, many or a class for expanded clones.

TRBV11-2 - ASSLVGASHGYT
TRBV10-1 - ASSQRWSSGVR
TRBV29-1 - SVVDQGGKLF
TRBV5-1 once ASSLALATGELF
TRBV4-3 - ASSQVASGLGNEQF
TRBV19 - ASSPTGSPNTEAF
TRBV7-9 - ASSSGQGLELF
TRBV13 once ASSFRDSSYNEQF
TRBV4-3 - ASSQGPGLVSTDTQY
TRBV6-1 - ASSEDDFRRLAEDNEQF
TRBV3-1/TRBV3-2 - ASSQLLGLRMGEQY
TRBV28 once ASRSGGTPGTGELF
TRBV28 - ASYGRVGNTEAF
TRBV14 few ASGLATGELF
TRBV12-3/TRBV12-4 - ASSYSYEQY
TRBV11-2 - ASSFAGTGELF
TRBV29-1 - SVVVLADSYEQY
TRBV5-1 once ASSSGTSMLYGYT
TRBV4-1 - ASSQAGTLSSYEQY
TRBV4-1 - ASSQAAGRRNEKLF
TRBV28 - ASRGQGAGRGYT
TRBV18 - ASSPSDSGNTIY
TRBV12-3/TRBV12-4 few ASSLTRTEAF
TRBV24-1 few ATSDFSSGSKSNNYNEQF
TRBV7-9 - ASSPRTQNNSPLH
TRBV29-1 - SVHGTVVNHPMNTEAF
TRBV29-1 - SVARDMVTEAF
TRBV6-5 - ASSDGGEHQPQH
TRBV6-6 few ASTLRPYVTYNEQF
TRBV19 - ASSNSYLQETQY
TRBV7-8 - ASSPRSGVEVGYGYT
TRBV5-1 - ASSPSGSSYNEQF
TRBV27 - ASSLRGHHEQY
TRBV5-1 - ASSPGGREQY
TRBV19 - ASSIAGTYNEQF
TRBV10-3 - AISESGGQLPQH
TRBV6-4 - ASSDFTGGYPPYGYT
TRBV19 - ASSPGTGGREQY
TRBV11-2 few ASSQPRSSYNEQF
TRBV4-3 - ASSQDIGELGSEKLF
TRBV2 - ASTEEAGRSQPQH
TRBV5-4 - ASSLPGQGIPGELF
TRBV2 - ASSDVRDTEAF
TRBV4-2 - ASSRSYDQLAGDTQY
TRBV6-1 - ASSEAFGTGGSYEQY
TRBV3-1/TRBV3-2 - ASAKGGGTEAF